One and the same sample provided the 25 T cell receptor beta chains below, sequenced in a study of cytomegalovirus exposure and HLA in healthy donors. PCR primers comprised 60 Vbeta and 13 Jbeta primers. Measured with immunoSEQ multiplex PCR; TCRdb has only the in-frame clones, and not every one. The table records 200,000 to 250,000 clones, 65% to 85% of them present only once. The source material was PBMCs. The receptors were gathered from a man in his fifties or sixties in good health and CMV-seronegative.

This clone was seen only once. This rearrangement joins TRBV4-1 to TRBJ1-1, with 8 bases fitting TRBD1. CDR1 MGHRA and CDR2 YSYEKL come from the germline V gene. The CDR3 has 16 residues. V lost 2 bases and J lost 6; bases outside the gene matches: 11. Here the CDR3 DNA reads TGCGCCAGCAGCCAACTTGTGACAGGGGTTCTGGCTGAAGCTTTCTTT. Protein product: CASSQLVTGVLAEAFF.

The J gene is TRBJ2-5, the V gene TRBV29-1; the D gene is possibly TRBD2 (6 bases). The CDR3 sequence is 18 residues long. Trimming cost V 3 bases and J 5 bases, with 28 bases left between them. Looked up from germline, CDR1 is SQVTM and CDR2 is ANQGSEA. The CDR3, as DNA: TGCAGCGTTGAGGCCGTCTGGGACTTCTTCGAATGCGGGGAGACCCAGTACTTC. Translation gives CSVEAVWDFFECGETQYF.

The chain joins TRBV11-2 to TRBJ2-7, with TRBD2 matching over 10 bases. CDR1 is SGHAT and CDR2 is FQNNGV in the germline V gene. The V gene end was trimmed by 8 bases and the J gene end by 6 bases; junction bases not matched to a gene: 4. The CDR3 runs to 12 residues. The CDR3 DNA is TGTGCCAGCGCTAGCGGGAGTCTCGAGCAGTACTTC. This sequence encodes CASASGSLEQYF.

The chain recombines TRBV10-1 with TRBJ2-7; D might be TRBD1 (6 bases). V lost 5 bases to trimming and J lost 3 bases, with 11 bases between them. The CDR3 extends over 13 amino acids. Germline assignment: CDR1 WNHNN and CDR2 SYGVQD (reference sequence). As DNA, the CDR3 is TGCGCCAGCAGTCCTCGAGGGGGCTACGAGCAGTACTTC. Amino acid sequence: CASSPRGGYEQYF.

The chain has TRBV5-1 and TRBJ2-1, with 10 bases matching TRBD2. J was trimmed by 6 bases and V by 4 bases; bases with no gene match: 16. The CDR3 length is 18 residues. CDR1 SGHRS and CDR2 YFSETQ come from the germline V gene. The CDR3 is CASSALVSSGSTFNEQFF. Here the CDR3 DNA reads TGCGCCAGCAGCGCCCTCGTGTCTAGCGGGAGTACGTTCAATGAGCAGTTCTTC. Full variable domain (remainder filled in from reference TRBV5-1 and TRBJ2-1): KAGVTQTPRYLIKTRGQQVTLSCSPISGHRSVSWYQQTPGQGLQFLFEYFSETQRNKGNFPGRFSGRQFSNSRSEMNVSTLELGDSALYLCASSALVSSGSTFNEQFFGPGTRLTVL.

This sequence joins TRBV6-5 and TRBJ1-1; tentatively, D is TRBD1 (5 bases). V was trimmed by 8 bases and J by 5 bases, leaving 9 bases between them. CDR1 and CDR2 (germline): MNHEY, SVGAGI. CDR3 length equals 11 residues. The CDR3 region has the DNA TGTGCCAGCCGGGGGGAGACTGAAGCTTTCTTT. It specifies CASRGETEAFF.

In its sample, this clone was seen a few times. The chain is built from TRBV29-1 and TRBJ2-5; the match to TRBD1 covers 8 bases. Germline CDR1 is SQVTM and CDR2 is ANQGSEA. This CDR3 comprises 13 residues. Trimming took 4 bases from V and 3 from J; bases not matched to a gene: 4. The CDR3 reads CSVVSQGEETQYF. The CDR3 DNA is TGCAGCGTTGTCTCACAGGGGGAAGAGACCCAGTACTTC.

The CDR3 region is CASSPGVGRTNEKLFF. The CDR3 DNA reads TGTGCCAGCAGCCCAGGGGTGGGAAGGACTAATGAAAAACTGTTTTTT. This chain uses TRBV28 with TRBJ1-4, with D possibly being TRBD1 (6 bases). Trimming stripped 6 bases from V and 2 bases from J, with 16 bases between. The length of the CDR3 is 16 residues. Per germline, CDR1 MDHEN and CDR2 SYDVKM.

V is TRBV6-5 and J is TRBJ1-5; D is possibly TRBD1 (5 bases). Trimming removed 5 bases from V and 11 bases from J, with 22 bases in between. The germline V gene encodes CDR1 MNHEY and CDR2 SVGAGI. The CDR3 length is 15 residues. The CDR3 DNA reads TGTGCCAGCAGTCGCACTTCCGGGACTTTCATAGCCCAGCATTTT. Protein: CASSRTSGTFIAQHF.

A remark on this clone: One end of the junction is discordant with germline, which a read error may explain. Other DNA sequences of this sample code for an identical CDR3. The CDR3 protein is CASSPSGTGGIGELFF. The CDR3 region has the DNA TGCGCCAGCAGCCCCTCTGGGACAGGGGGAATCGGGGAGCTGTTTTTT. This chain joins TRBV7-9 and TRBJ2-2, with 11 bases matching TRBD1. There are 16 residues in the CDR3. Germline V gene lookup returns CDR1 SEHNR and CDR2 FQNEAQ (reference sequence).

The V and J genes are TRBV6-5 and TRBJ2-1, with TRBD1 matching 9 bases. Trimming took 5 bases from V and 7 from J; bases not matched to a gene: 3. The germline V gene has CDR1 MNHEY and CDR2 SVGAGI. The CDR3 is 13 amino acids. Written as DNA, the CDR3 is TGTGCCAGCAGTCATGGGACAGGGAATGAGCAGTTCTTC. Its protein is CASSHGTGNEQFF.

V and J are TRBV28 and TRBJ2-2, with TRBD2 matching over 10 bases. The CDR3 has 18 amino acids. The germline V gene encodes CDR1 MDHEN and CDR2 SYDVKM. Trimming removed 4 bases from V and 0 bases from J; junction bases left unmatched: 8. This CDR3 reads CASSSQFLAGANTGELFF. The CDR3 DNA sequence: TGTGCCAGCAGTTCCCAGTTCCTAGCGGGAGCGAACACCGGGGAGCTGTTTTTT.

V usage is TRBV28 and J usage is TRBJ2-7; perhaps TRBD2 as D (6 bases). The CDR3 is made up of 14 amino acids. Germline V gene lookup returns CDR1 MDHEN and CDR2 SYDVKM. V lost 5 bases, J lost 5 bases, and 16 bases lay in between. The CDR3 spells CASSRGGAGHEQYF. CDR3 DNA: TGTGCCAGCAGTCGTGGGGGTGCGGGACACGAGCAGTACTTC.

The count of this clone is one. The J gene is TRBJ1-2, the V gene TRBV2; D not certain. Germline CDR1 reads SNHLY; CDR2 reads FYNNEI. The V end lost 8 bases, the J end lost 10 bases, and 17 bases lay between the germline ends. CDR3 length: 12 residues. CDR3 sequence reads: CASLASVADYTF. The CDR3 DNA is TGTGCCAGCCTGGCAAGTGTGGCTGACTACACCTTC.

Only a few counts were recorded for this clone. J is TRBJ2-1 and V is TRBV6-5; 8 bases are a match to TRBD2. The ends lost 6 bases at V and 12 bases at J; junction bases unmatched: 16. Germline assignment: CDR1 MNHEY and CDR2 SVGAGI. This CDR3 comprises 15 residues. CDR3 coding DNA: TGTGCCAGCAGACAGGGACTAGACGCATCGGTCGGGCAGTTCTTC. Amino acids: CASRQGLDASVGQFF.

The chain combines TRBV5-1 with TRBJ2-3; 10 nucleotides agree with TRBD1. Unmatched junction bases numbered 6, after V lost 4 bases and J lost 4 bases. CDR1 is SGHRS and CDR2 is YFSETQ in the germline V gene. This CDR3 is 15 amino acids long. The chain's CDR3 is CASSPGQGGADTQYF. In DNA, the CDR3 is TGCGCCAGCAGCCCCGGACAGGGGGGTGCAGATACGCAGTATTTT.

The genes are TRBV7-2 and TRBJ2-1; 16 bases line up with TRBD2. V lost 5 bases and J lost 8; bases outside the gene matches: 6. The CDR3 is 16 residues long. Germline V gene lookup returns CDR1 SGHTA and CDR2 FQGNSA. CDR3 in DNA: TGTGCCAGCAGCAGCGGGACTAGCGGGAGGGTCTATGAGCAGTTCTTC. Translating it yields CASSSGTSGRVYEQFF.

This clone is a singleton in its sample. V is TRBV18 and J is TRBJ1-3; 12 bases are shared with TRBD1. This CDR3 is 19 amino acids long. The germline V gene encodes CDR1 KGHSH and CDR2 LQKENI. The V gene end was trimmed by 3 bases and the J gene end by 4 bases; junction bases not matched to a gene: 13. The CDR3 DNA sequence: TGTGCCAGCTCACCGTCGGGACAGGGGGCCTTTCTGACCGGAAACACCATATATTTT. Amino acid sequence: CASSPSGQGAFLTGNTIYF.

The J gene is TRBJ2-7, the V gene TRBV5-4; TRBD1 matches at 10 bases. Germline assignment: CDR1 SGHNT and CDR2 YYREEE (reference sequence). V shed 2 bases and J 4 bases; nucleotides not matched to a gene: 3. The CDR3 has 14 amino acids. The CDR3 DNA sequence: TGTGCCAGCAGCTTCGGGACAGGGGCATACGAGCAGTACTTC. Protein product: CASSFGTGAYEQYF. The full variable domain, with the rest looked up from reference TRBV5-4 and TRBJ2-7, is ETGVTQSPTHLIKTRGQQVTLRCSSQSGHNTVSWYQQALGQGPQFIFQYYREEENGRGNFPPRFSGLQFPNYSSELNVNALELDDSALYLCASSFGTGAYEQYFGPGTRLTVT.

V is TRBV27 and J is TRBJ1-5; D perhaps matches TRBD1 (6 bases). Germline V gives CDR1 MNHEY, CDR2 SMNVEV (reference sequence). V was shortened by 6 bases and J by 4 bases, with 13 bases between the two germline ends. The CDR3 contains 14 residues. DNA for the CDR3: TGTGCCAGCAGACTATATCAGGGGAATCAGCCCCAGCATTTT. It codes for CASRLYQGNQPQHF.

In its sample, this clone was seen once. Here the CDR3 DNA reads TGTGCCAGCAGTGGCTCCCTTTTACATGGCTACACCTTC. It is translated as CASSGSLLHGYTF. This sequence joins TRBV6-5 and TRBJ1-2; D uncertain. V was trimmed by 5 bases and J by 6 bases, leaving 13 bases between them. Germline CDR1 reads MNHEY; CDR2 reads SVGAGI. The CDR3 length is 13 residues.

The genes are TRBV27 and TRBJ2-5, with D perhaps TRBD2 (5 bases). The DNA end favors TRBJ2-7, so the J call may be wrong. The CDR3 loop spans 12 amino acids. Per germline, CDR1 MNHEY and CDR2 SMNVEV (reference sequence). The CDR3 coding sequence is TGTGCCAGCAGTGGGAGCTCCTACGAGCAGTACTTC. Encoded protein: CASSGSSYEQYF.

This sequence joins TRBV30 and TRBJ1-4; 10 nucleotides agree with TRBD1. V dropped 3 bases and J dropped 7; count of bases not matched to a gene: 5. In germline, CDR1 is GTSNPN, CDR2 SVGIG (reference sequence). The CDR3 covers 14 residues. DNA for the CDR3: TGTGCCTGGAGCGTGGGACAGGGGAGTGAAAAACTGTTTTTT. As protein: CAWSVGQGSEKLFF.

J is TRBJ2-1 and V is TRBV27; TRBD2 matches 12 bases. The CDR3 covers 17 residues. V gave up 1 base and J gave up 2 bases; unmatched junction bases: 3. Germline CDR1 and CDR2: MNHEY and SMNVEV (reference sequence). The CDR3 bases are TGTGCCAGCAGTTTATGGACTAGCGGGAAGGCCTACAATGAGCAGTTCTTC. Translation gives CASSLWTSGKAYNEQFF.

The chain recombines TRBV6-5 with TRBJ1-1, with D possibly TRBD1 on 5 matching bases. Germline V gene lookup returns CDR1 MNHEY and CDR2 SVGAGI. The CDR3 runs 16 residues. The V end lost 0 bases, the J end lost 7 bases, and 18 bases lay between the germline ends. CDR3 sequence (DNA): TGTGCCAGCAGTTACTCGAGGACACACCGAATCATTGAAGCTTTCTTT. Translating gives CASSYSRTHRIIEAFF.